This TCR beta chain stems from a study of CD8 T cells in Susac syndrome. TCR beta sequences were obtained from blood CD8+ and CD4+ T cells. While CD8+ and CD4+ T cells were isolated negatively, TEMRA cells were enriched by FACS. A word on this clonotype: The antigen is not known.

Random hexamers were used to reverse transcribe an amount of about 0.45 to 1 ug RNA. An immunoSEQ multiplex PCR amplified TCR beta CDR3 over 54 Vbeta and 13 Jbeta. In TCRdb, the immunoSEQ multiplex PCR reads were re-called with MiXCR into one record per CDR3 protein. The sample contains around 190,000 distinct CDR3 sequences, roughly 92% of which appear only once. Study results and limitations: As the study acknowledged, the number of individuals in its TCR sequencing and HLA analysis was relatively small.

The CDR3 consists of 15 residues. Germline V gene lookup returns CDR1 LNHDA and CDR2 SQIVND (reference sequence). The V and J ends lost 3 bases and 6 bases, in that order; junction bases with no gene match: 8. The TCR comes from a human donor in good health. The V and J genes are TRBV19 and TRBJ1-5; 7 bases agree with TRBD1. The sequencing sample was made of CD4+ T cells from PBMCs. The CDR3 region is CASSILDRWGQPQHF. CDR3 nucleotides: TGTGCCAGTAGTATCCTGGACAGGTGGGGTCAGCCCCAGCATTTT. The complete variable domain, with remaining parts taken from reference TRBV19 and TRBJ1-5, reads DGGITQSPKYLFRKEGQNVTLSCEQNLNHDAMYWYRQDPGQGLRLIYYSQIVNDFQKGDIAEGYSVSREKKESFPLTVTSAQKNPTAFYLCASSILDRWGQPQHFGDGTRLSIL.